The 19 T cell receptor beta chains below all came from one sample that was sequenced in a study of regulatory T cells in long-lasting Graves disease. Time point reported: persistent/refractory GD, antithyroid drugs over 5 years with positive TRAb. After RNA was extracted from PBMCs, the TCR library was made from it. Relying on iRepertoire HTBI primers and Arm-PCR of CDR3 regions, the team built TCR beta libraries. TCRdb reanalysed the multiplex PCR reads using MiXCR and keeps one entry per CDR3 protein. The sample records 400,000 to 450,000 distinct CDR3 sequences, less than 25% being singletons. The source material was peripheral blood mononuclear cells (PBMCs), sampled when the disease was refractory, from a patient treated with antithyroid drugs. The receptors come from a female donor with Graves disease.

The DNA for the CDR3 is TGTGCCAGCAGCTTGGGACAGGGGATGAGCAATCAGCCCCAGCATTTT. This sequence encodes CASSLGQGMSNQPQHF. The V gene is TRBV5-8, the J gene TRBJ1-5; 8 bases are a match to TRBD1. V lost 0 bases, J lost 1 base, and 3 bases stayed unmatched. Germline values: CDR1 SGHTS, CDR2 YDEGEE. The CDR3 is 16 residues long.

The chain carries TRBV30 and TRBJ2-1, with TRBD2 identical over 12 bases. The V gene's germline CDR1 is GTSNPN and CDR2 SVGIG (reference sequence). Trimming cost V 4 bases and J 2 bases; bases outside gene matches: 6. This CDR3 contains 16 residues. CDR3 amino acids: CAWKGLAGSTYNEQFF. The CDR3 nucleotides are TGTGCCTGGAAGGGACTAGCGGGCTCAACCTACAATGAGCAGTTCTTC.

Worth noting for this clonotype: A read error may be the cause here, since a much bigger clone is one base away. CDR3 in DNA: TGTGCCAGCAGCTTCCAATCCCAGACAGGGACCTACGAGCAGTACTTC. As protein: CASSFQSQTGTYEQYF. The gene calls are TRBV6-2 or TRBV6-3 and TRBJ2-7, with 7 positions matching TRBD1. In germline, CDR1 is MNHEY, CDR2 SVGEGT. The CDR3 sequence is 16 residues long. V lost 6 bases, J lost 2 bases, and 13 bases stayed unmatched.

This clonotype was picked up many times. The CDR3: CATATGQGGGKLFF. CDR3 nucleotides: TGTGCCACCGCCACGGGACAGGGAGGCGGAAAACTGTTTTTT. The chain employs TRBV19 and TRBJ1-4, with TRBD1 matching 9 bases. Germline V lookup: CDR1 LNHDA, CDR2 SQIVND (reference sequence). V was clipped by 10 bases and J by 10 bases; unmatched bases: 13. The CDR3 length is 14 residues.

A remark on this clonotype: Just one base apart from a much larger clone, this may be a read error. This chain joins TRBV6-2 or TRBV6-3 and TRBJ1-5; D is uncertain. CDR3 length: 15 amino acids. Germline loops: CDR1 MNHEY, CDR2 SVGEGT. CDR3 bases: TGTGCCAACAGTTATTCAGCATATAGCAATCAGCCCCAGCATTTT. Protein: CANSYSAYSNQPQHF.

This clonotype was seen many times. V is TRBV20-1 and J is TRBJ2-4; D call uncertain. The V gene's germline CDR1 is DFQATT and CDR2 SNEGSKA (reference sequence). Trimming took off 3 bases at V and 0 bases at J, with 3 bases between the two ends. CDR3 length equals 12 residues. The CDR3 DNA is TGCAGTGCTAGTATAGCCAAAAACATTCAGTACTTC. Its translation is CSASIAKNIQYF.

This clonotype was detected only a few times. The chain has TRBV5-1 and TRBJ2-2; 10 nucleotides align to TRBD1. There are 16 residues in the CDR3. The V gene end was trimmed by 5 bases and the J gene end by 2 bases; junction bases not matched to a gene: 6. Per the germline V gene, CDR1 is SGHRS and CDR2 is YFSETQ. The CDR3 DNA sequence: TGCGCCAGCAGGGGGACAGGGGTTCCCAACACCGGGGAGCTGTTTTTT. This gives the protein CASRGTGVPNTGELFF.

This clonotype occurred a few times. J is TRBJ1-1 and V is TRBV29-1; TRBD1 matches at 7 bases. Germline CDR1 SQVTM, CDR2 ANQGSEA. The CDR3 sequence is 13 residues long. Unmatched junction bases numbered 7, after V lost 3 bases and J lost 6 bases. The CDR3 reads CSVEPGRGAEAFF. DNA for the CDR3: TGCAGCGTTGAGCCCGGCAGGGGGGCTGAAGCTTTCTTT.

In regard to this clonotype: Germline is not matched at one junction end, which may reflect a read error. J is TRBJ1-5 and V is TRBV10-3; D possibly corresponds to TRBD1 (5 bases). CDR1 is ENHRY, CDR2 SYGVKD, per germline. The CDR3 runs to 17 residues. The CDR3 nucleotides are TGTGCCATCAGTGAGTCATTTGGAGGGGTCGGCAATCGGCCCCAGCATTTT. It translates to CAISESFGGVGNRPQHF.

This clonotype came up a few times. The chain combines TRBV5-4 with TRBJ1-1; maybe TRBD1 (6 bases). This CDR3 contains 14 residues. Germline assignment: CDR1 SGHNT and CDR2 YYREEE (reference sequence). Trimming took 2 bases from V and 4 from J, leaving 12 bases between them. CDR3 residues: CASSLGGGPTEAFF. The DNA for the CDR3 is TGTGCCAGCAGCTTAGGTGGGGGGCCCACTGAAGCTTTCTTT.

CDR3: CAWSVRTGTGELFF. For the CDR3, the DNA is TGTGCCTGGAGTGTCCGGACAGGCACCGGGGAGCTGTTTTTT. The V call is TRBV30, the J call TRBJ2-2, with 7 bases lining up with TRBD1. The germline V gene has CDR1 GTSNPN and CDR2 SVGIG (reference sequence). The CDR3 has 14 amino acids. The J segment lost 4 bases and the V segment lost 0 bases, leaving 2 bases of the junction unmatched. Filled out from reference TRBV30 and TRBJ2-2, the complete variable domain reads SQTIHQWPATLVQPVGSPLSLECTVEGTSNPNLYWYRQAAGRGLQLLFYSVGIGQISSEVPQNLSASRPQDRQFILSSKKLLLSDSGFYLCAWSVRTGTGELFFGEGSRLTVL.

In this sample, this clonotype turned up a few times. CDR3: CASSPTGTETQYF. The CDR3 DNA sequence: TGTGCCAGTAGCCCTACAGGGACAGAGACCCAGTACTTC. The V call is TRBV19, the J call TRBJ2-5; D is possibly TRBD1 (6 bases). CDR1 is LNHDA and CDR2 is SQIVND in the germline V gene (reference sequence). The V end was cut by 6 bases, the J end by 4 bases, with 12 bases between. CDR3 length: 13 amino acids.

The CDR3 is CASSLHGRAADTQYF. The CDR3 bases are TGTGCCAGCAGCTTACACGGGAGGGCCGCAGATACGCAGTATTTT. The chain combines TRBV11-2 with TRBJ2-3, with 8 bases identical to TRBD2. Unmatched junction bases numbered 5, after V lost 2 bases and J lost 4 bases. CDR3 size: 15 residues. The germline V gene has CDR1 SGHAT and CDR2 FQNNGV.

This clonotype was observed many times. The rearrangement links TRBV7-9 to TRBJ2-7; D is unclear. This CDR3 has 13 amino acids. V was cut by 6 bases and J by 3 bases, with 12 bases left in between. Germline CDR1 and CDR2: SEHNR and FQNEAQ (reference sequence). The CDR3 sequence is CASSSDGRYEQYF. CDR3 DNA sequence: TGTGCCAGCAGTTCGGACGGGCGCTACGAGCAGTACTTC.

The V call is TRBV30, the J call TRBJ2-5; TRBD1 matches 9 bases. The length of the CDR3 is 15 residues. Germline V gene lookup returns CDR1 GTSNPN and CDR2 SVGIG (reference sequence). J was trimmed by 5 bases and V by 0 bases; bases with no gene match: 7. CDR3 bases: TGTGCCTGGAGTGTAAAGGGACAGGGTTTGGAGACCCAGTACTTC. It yields the protein CAWSVKGQGLETQYF.

Comment on this clonotype: As the CDR3 is not closed by the conserved phenylalanine or tryptophan, this likely results from a read error. The V gene is TRBV12-3 or TRBV12-4, the J gene TRBJ2-5, with TRBD2 matching over 9 bases. CDR3 length equals 16 residues. With 1 base clipped from V and 0 bases from J, the junction kept 3 bases outside the gene matches. As DNA, the CDR3 is TGTGCCAGCAGTTTAGGCGGGAGGGCCGACCAAGAGACCCAGTACCTC. It yields the protein CASSLGGRADQETQYL.

V and J are TRBV5-1 and TRBJ1-1; 11 bases are shared with TRBD1. In germline, CDR1 is SGHRS, CDR2 YFSETQ. V was clipped by 4 bases and J by 4 bases; unmatched bases: 15. This CDR3 has 18 amino acids. The CDR3 sequence is CASSHKTGTGGLGTEAFF. The CDR3 coding sequence is TGCGCCAGCAGCCATAAGACCGGGACAGGGGGTTTGGGCACTGAAGCTTTCTTT.

This rearrangement joins TRBV5-1 to TRBJ2-2, with D unresolved. V was pared by 4 bases and J by 6 bases, with 13 bases between. The germline V gene has CDR1 SGHRS and CDR2 YFSETQ. This CDR3 comprises 14 residues. CDR3 bases: TGCGCCAGCAGCCCAATCGAATCGTCCGGGGAGCTGTTTTTT. This sequence encodes CASSPIESSGELFF.

This clonotype has a handful of counts. The chain is built from TRBV20-1 and TRBJ2-7, with 9 positions matching TRBD1. The ends lost 1 base at V and 7 bases at J; junction bases unmatched: 8. The CDR3 consists of 14 residues. The germline gives CDR1 DFQATT, CDR2 SNEGSKA (reference sequence). CDR3 bases: TGCAGTGCTAGAGCCGGGACAGGGAGTCAGGAGCAGTACTTC. This encodes CSARAGTGSQEQYF.